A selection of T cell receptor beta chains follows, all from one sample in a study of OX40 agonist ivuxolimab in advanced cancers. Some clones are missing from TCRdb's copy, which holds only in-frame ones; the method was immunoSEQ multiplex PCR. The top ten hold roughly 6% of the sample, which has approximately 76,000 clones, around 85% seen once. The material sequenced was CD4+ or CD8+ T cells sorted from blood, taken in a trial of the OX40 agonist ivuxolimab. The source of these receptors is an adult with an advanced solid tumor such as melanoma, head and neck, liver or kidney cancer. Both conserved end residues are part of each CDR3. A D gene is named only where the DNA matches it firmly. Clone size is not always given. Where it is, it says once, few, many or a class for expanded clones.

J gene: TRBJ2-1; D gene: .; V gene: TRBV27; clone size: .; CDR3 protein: CASSPQNLGSNEQFF; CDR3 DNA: TGTGCCAGCAGTCCCCAGAACTTGGGGAGCAATGAGCAGTTCTTC
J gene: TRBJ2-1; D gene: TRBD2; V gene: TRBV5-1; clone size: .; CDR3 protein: CASSQGTSGGLLNEQFF; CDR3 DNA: TGCGCCAGCAGCCAAGGGACTAGCGGGGGGCTTCTCAATGAGCAGTTCTTC
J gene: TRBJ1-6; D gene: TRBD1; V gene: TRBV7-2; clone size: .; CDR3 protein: CASSSQGYGGSPLHF; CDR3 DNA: TGTGCCAGCAGCTCACAGGGGTACGGAGGTTCACCCCTCCACTTT
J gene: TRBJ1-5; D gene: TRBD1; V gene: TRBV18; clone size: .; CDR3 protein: CASSTDRGHQPQHF; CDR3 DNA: TGTGCCAGCTCAACCGACAGGGGACATCAGCCCCAGCATTTT
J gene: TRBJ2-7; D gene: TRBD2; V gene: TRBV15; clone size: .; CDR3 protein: CATSRDMLAGVYEQYF; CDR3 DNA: TGTGCCACCAGCAGAGATATGCTAGCGGGGGTCTACGAGCAGTACTTC
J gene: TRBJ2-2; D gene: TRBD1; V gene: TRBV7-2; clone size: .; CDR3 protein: CASSATGMRAGELFF; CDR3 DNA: TGTGCCAGCAGCGCGACAGGGATGCGGGCCGGGGAGCTGTTTTTT
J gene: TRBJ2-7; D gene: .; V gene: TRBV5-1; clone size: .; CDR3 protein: CASSLGQLYEQYF; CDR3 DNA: TGCGCCAGCAGCTTGGGGCAACTTTACGAGCAGTACTTC
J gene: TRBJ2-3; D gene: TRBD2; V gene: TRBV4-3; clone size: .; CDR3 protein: CASSPLAGVTDTQYF; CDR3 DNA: TGCGCCAGCAGCCCACTAGCGGGAGTCACAGATACGCAGTATTTT
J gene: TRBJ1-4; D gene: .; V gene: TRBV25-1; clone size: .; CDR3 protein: CASSDWAVEKLFF; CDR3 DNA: TGTGCCAGCAGTGATTGGGCTGTTGAAAAACTGTTTTTT
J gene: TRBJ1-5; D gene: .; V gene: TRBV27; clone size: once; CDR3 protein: CASSLGGLGNQPQHF; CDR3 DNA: TGTGCCAGCAGTTTGGGGGGTTTGGGCAATCAGCCCCAGCATTTT
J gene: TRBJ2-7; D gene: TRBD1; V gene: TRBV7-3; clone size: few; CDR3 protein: CASSPRDRGLYEQYF; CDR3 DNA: TGTGCCAGCAGCCCCAGGGACAGGGGGCTTTACGAGCAGTACTTC
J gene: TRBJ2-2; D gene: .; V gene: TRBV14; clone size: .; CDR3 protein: CASSQVGYAGELFF; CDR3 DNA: TGTGCCAGCAGCCAAGTAGGCTACGCCGGGGAGCTGTTTTTT